The 27 T cell receptor beta chains reported below all come from one sample, sequenced in a study of blood T cell repertoires in COVID-19. The assay was immunoSEQ multiplex PCR, and TCRdb's table has in-frame clones only and misses some. This sample has some 66,000 clones, with 86% found just once. Material for sequencing was peripheral blood. These receptors were collected from a man in his fifties with active COVID-19.

The rearrangement links TRBV3-1 (or the pseudogene TRBV3-2) to TRBJ2-7, with D possibly TRBD2 on 6 matching bases. The V and J ends lost 8 bases and 3 bases respectively, with 8 bases between them. There are 11 residues in the CDR3. CDR1 LGHDT and CDR2 YNNKEL come from the germline V gene (reference sequence). Here the CDR3 reads CASGEDYEQYF. The CDR3 DNA is TGTGCCAGCGGGGAGGACTACGAGCAGTACTTC.

CDR3 loop: CASSSVGGGETQYF. The CDR3 DNA sequence: TGTGCCAGCAGTTCCGTCGGCGGGGGGGAGACCCAGTACTTC. The rearrangement links TRBV6-5 to TRBJ2-5, with 8 bases matching TRBD2. CDR1 and CDR2 (germline): MNHEY, SVGAGI. The CDR3 is 14 amino acids. Trimming at V came to 4 bases and at J to 5 bases, leaving 6 bases not matched to a gene.

The chain employs TRBV20-1 and TRBJ2-2; D is unresolved. V was clipped by 3 bases and J by 0 bases, with 8 bases between them. Germline lookup yields CDR1 DFQATT and CDR2 SNEGSKA (reference sequence). The CDR3 spans 14 residues. The CDR3 is CSASRLANTGELFF. The CDR3 nucleotides read TGCAGTGCTAGTAGGCTAGCGAACACCGGGGAGCTGTTTTTT.

The J gene is TRBJ1-1, the V gene TRBV19; D is undetermined. V dropped 10 bases and J dropped 7 bases, with 16 bases sitting between them. Germline assignment: CDR1 LNHDA and CDR2 SQIVND (reference sequence). This CDR3 region has 12 residues. CDR3 sequence reads: CATTNRFGEAFF. CDR3 nucleotides: TGTGCCACCACGAACCGGTTTGGTGAAGCTTTCTTT.

CDR3 in DNA: TGTGCCAGTAGTATAGCAGGGACAGGGATGGGAGAGACCCAGTACTTC. Translating gives CASSIAGTGMGETQYF. The chain employs TRBV19 and TRBJ2-5; 9 bases are a match to TRBD1. The trim removed 1 base at V and 4 bases at J, leaving 7 bases unmatched. The CDR3 runs to 16 residues. The germline CDR1 and CDR2 sequences are LNHDA and SQIVND (reference sequence).

V usage is TRBV7-2 and J usage is TRBJ2-7; 7 nucleotides line up with TRBD2. The CDR3 has 17 amino acids. CDR1 and CDR2 (germline): SGHTA, FQGNSA. V gave up 4 bases and J gave up 3 bases; unmatched junction bases: 15. The CDR3 sequence is CASSYRRGGDYNYEQYF. The CDR3 nucleotides read TGTGCCAGCAGCTACCGCCGCGGCGGGGACTACAACTACGAGCAGTACTTC.

The chain couples TRBV19 to TRBJ1-5; a weak D match, TRBD1 (5 bases). V lost 0 bases and J lost 0, with 18 bases in between. Per germline, CDR1 LNHDA and CDR2 SQIVND (reference sequence). The CDR3 has 19 amino acids. In DNA, the CDR3 is TGTGCCAGTAGTATAGATTTCGGCAGGGCAGGTTATAGCAATCAGCCCCAGCATTTT. As protein: CASSIDFGRAGYSNQPQHF. The full variable domain, completed using reference TRBV19 and TRBJ1-5, is DGGITQSPKYLFRKEGQNVTLSCEQNLNHDAMYWYRQDPGQGLRLIYYSQIVNDFQKGDIAEGYSVSREKKESFPLTVTSAQKNPTAFYLCASSIDFGRAGYSNQPQHFGDGTRLSIL.

This chain links TRBV5-6 with TRBJ2-7; 15 nucleotides align to TRBD2. This CDR3 has 17 residues. Looked up from germline, CDR1 is SGHDT and CDR2 is YYEEEE. The junction had 11 bases not matched to a gene; V was cut back by 5 bases and J by 5 bases. CDR3 DNA sequence: TGTGCCAGCAGGACATACCAAGGACTAGCGGGAGGGCACGAGCAGTACGTC. Encoded protein: CASRTYQGLAGGHEQYV.

Only a few counts were recorded for this clone. This chain uses TRBV19 with TRBJ1-5, with D possibly matching TRBD1 (6 bases). V was pared by 3 bases and J by 0 bases, with 12 bases between. CDR3 size: 16 residues. Germline V gene data show CDR1 as LNHDA and CDR2 as SQIVND (reference sequence). CDR3 residues: CASSIGQPHSNQPQHF. CDR3 sequence (DNA): TGTGCCAGTAGTATCGGACAGCCCCATAGCAATCAGCCCCAGCATTTT. The full variable domain, rest sourced from reference TRBV19 and TRBJ1-5, is DGGITQSPKYLFRKEGQNVTLSCEQNLNHDAMYWYRQDPGQGLRLIYYSQIVNDFQKGDIAEGYSVSREKKESFPLTVTSAQKNPTAFYLCASSIGQPHSNQPQHFGDGTRLSIL.

The chain's CDR3 is CASSLGQRSGNTIYF. CDR3 DNA: TGTGCCAGCAGCTTGGGCCAGCGCTCTGGAAACACCATATATTTT. The gene calls are TRBV5-5 and TRBJ1-3, with D hard to call. The V end lost 0 bases, the J end lost 0 bases, and 7 bases lay between the germline ends. The germline V gene encodes CDR1 SGHKS and CDR2 YYEKEE (reference sequence). The CDR3 is 15 amino acids. Filled out from reference TRBV5-5 and TRBJ1-3, the complete variable domain reads DAGVTQSPTHLIKTRGQQVTLRCSPISGHKSVSWYQQVLGQGPQFIFQYYEKEERGRGNFPDRFSARQFPNYSSELNVNALLLGDSALYLCASSLGQRSGNTIYFGEGSWLTVV.

The chain has TRBV3-1 (or the pseudogene TRBV3-2) and TRBJ1-3; D remains unclear. The CDR3 extends over 17 amino acids. Trimming took 4 bases from V and 4 from J, leaving 20 bases between them. Germline values: CDR1 LGHDT, CDR2 YNNKEL (reference sequence). This chain's CDR3 is CASSPLSSSQTGNTIYF. CDR3 DNA sequence: TGTGCCAGCAGCCCCCTCTCTAGCAGCCAAACGGGAAACACCATATATTTT.

Only one count was recorded for this clone. The chain joins TRBV10-3 to TRBJ1-1; perhaps TRBD1 as D (5 bases). The CDR3 runs to 15 residues. V shed 3 bases and J shed 1 base, with 12 bases lying between them. Germline assignment: CDR1 ENHRY and CDR2 SYGVKD. The CDR3 nucleotides read TGTGCCATCAGTGACCCGGGACTTGCGAACACTGAAGCTTTCTTT. Its translation is CAISDPGLANTEAFF.

The chain employs TRBV14 and TRBJ1-6, with unresolved D. Germline V gene data show CDR1 as SGHDN and CDR2 as FVKESK. V lost 0 bases and J 10 bases, leaving 10 bases between the germline ends. The CDR3 covers 14 residues. The CDR3 is CASSQESRGSPLHF. Written as DNA, the CDR3 is TGTGCCAGCAGCCAAGAGTCCAGAGGCTCACCCCTCCACTTT. The full variable domain, with the rest looked up from reference TRBV14 and TRBJ1-6, is EAGVTQFPSHSVIEKGQTVTLRCDPISGHDNLYWYRRVMGKEIKFLLHFVKESKQDESGMPNNRFLAERTGGTYSTLKVQPAELEDSGVYFCASSQESRGSPLHFGNGTRLTVT.

The chain joins TRBV15 to TRBJ2-2; the D gene is possibly TRBD1 (6 bases). The CDR3 covers 17 residues. Trimming took 2 bases from V and 6 from J, leaving 19 bases between them. The germline gives CDR1 LNHNV, CDR2 YYDKDF (reference sequence). The CDR3 DNA reads TGTGCCACCAGCAGACCTAGGAACAGGGAATGGGCCGGGGAGCTGTTTTTT. It encodes CATSRPRNREWAGELFF.

This chain uses TRBV7-9 with TRBJ2-1; TRBD1 agrees at 12 bases. Germline V gives CDR1 SEHNR, CDR2 FQNEAQ (reference sequence). With 6 bases clipped from V and 6 bases from J, the junction kept 12 bases outside the gene matches. The CDR3 sequence is 17 residues long. DNA for the CDR3: TGTGCCAGCAGTACGGGACAGGGGGCAGTTTCCGGCAATGAGCAGTTCTTC. It specifies CASSTGQGAVSGNEQFF. Using reference TRBV7-9 and TRBJ2-1 for the parts outside the CDR3, the full variable domain is DTGVSQNPRHKITKRGQNVTFRCDPISEHNRLYWYRQTLGQGPEFLTYFQNEAQLEKSRLLSDRFSAERPKGSFSTLEIQRTEQGDSAMYLCASSTGQGAVSGNEQFFGPGTRLTVL.

The chain recombines TRBV5-6 with TRBJ2-2; TRBD2 matches at 10 bases. Germline lookup yields CDR1 SGHDT and CDR2 YYEEEE. CDR3 length: 16 amino acids. Trimming at V came to 4 bases and at J to 2 bases, leaving 5 bases not matched to a gene. The CDR3 sequence: CASSVTSGANTGELFF. Written as DNA, the CDR3 is TGTGCCAGCAGCGTCACTAGCGGGGCCAACACCGGGGAGCTGTTTTTT.

The V gene is TRBV10-3, the J gene TRBJ1-4, with 7 bases lining up with TRBD1. J lost 7 bases, V lost 3 bases, and 8 bases had no gene match. The CDR3 loop spans 15 amino acids. Germline V gene sequence: CDR1 ENHRY, CDR2 SYGVKD. The CDR3 coding sequence is TGTGCCATCAGTGATCCGGCAGGGGGGAGTGAAAAACTGTTTTTT. Translation gives CAISDPAGGSEKLFF.

The V call is TRBV4-2, the J call TRBJ1-2; the D gene is possibly TRBD1 (6 bases). Trimming pared 4 bases from V and 4 bases from J, leaving 16 bases between. CDR3 size: 15 residues. CDR1 is LGHNA, CDR2 YNFKEQ, per germline. This CDR3 reads CASSLNRAPTYGYTF. The CDR3 bases are TGTGCCAGCAGCCTTAACAGGGCCCCGACCTATGGCTACACCTTC.

This chain uses TRBV10-2 with TRBJ2-1; a possible D gene is TRBD2 (5 bases). Germline values: CDR1 WSHSY, CDR2 SAAADI. The CDR3 length is 13 residues. The ends were cut back, 8 bases at V and 4 bases at J, with 12 bases in the middle. CDR3 DNA: TGCGCCAGCCACGGACTGCAGTACAATGAGCAGTTCTTC. Amino acid sequence: CASHGLQYNEQFF.

This clone was recorded only once. The chain joins TRBV25-1 to TRBJ2-3; possibly TRBD2 for D (6 bases). The CDR3 has 14 amino acids. Trimming removed 3 bases at V and 4 bases at J, with 11 bases between. Per the germline V gene, CDR1 is MGHDK and CDR2 is SYGVNS. Here the CDR3 DNA reads TGTGCCAGCAGTGAGGGTGGGACTGCAGATACGCAGTATTTT. This codes for CASSEGGTADTQYF.

The count of this clone is one. This chain uses TRBV29-1 with TRBJ1-1; D is possibly TRBD1 (5 bases). CDR3 size: 10 residues. CDR1 is SQVTM, CDR2 ANQGSEA, per germline. V was cut by 4 bases and J by 10 bases, with 10 bases left in between. The CDR3 sequence: CSVGQGGAFF. The DNA for the CDR3 is TGCAGCGTTGGGCAGGGAGGAGCTTTCTTT. The full variable domain, with the rest looked up from reference TRBV29-1 and TRBJ1-1, is SAVISQKPSRDICQRGTSLTIQCQVDSQVTMMFWYRQQPGQSLTLIATANQGSEATYESGFVIDKFPISRPNLTFSTLTVSNMSPEDSSIYLCSVGQGGAFFGQGTRLTVV.

This clone was counted once. The gene calls are TRBV6-5 and TRBJ1-1; 12 bases are a match to TRBD1. Germline V gene lookup returns CDR1 MNHEY and CDR2 SVGAGI. The CDR3 is made up of 15 amino acids. Trimming removed 6 bases from V and 8 bases from J; junction bases left unmatched: 10. The CDR3 region has the DNA TGTGCCAGCAGCCGAGCGGGACAGGGGGCAAGAGAAGCTTTCTTT. This translates into CASSRAGQGAREAFF.

This chain joins TRBV5-5 and TRBJ1-1; no clear D gene. There are 13 residues in the CDR3. Germline CDR1 SGHKS, CDR2 YYEKEE (reference sequence). The germline V and J ends were trimmed by 0 bases and 5 bases, with 8 bases remaining between them. Here the CDR3 reads CASSLAVSTEAFF. CDR3 bases: TGTGCCAGCAGCTTGGCGGTCTCTACTGAAGCTTTCTTT.

The rearrangement links TRBV11-3 to TRBJ2-1; no clear D. The germline V gene has CDR1 SGHNT and CDR2 YENEEA. V was clipped by 2 bases and J by 8 bases, with 7 bases between them. The CDR3 is 12 amino acids. The CDR3 DNA reads as TGTGCCAGCAGCTTACTGGGCCATGAGCAGTTCTTC. Translated, it gives CASSLLGHEQFF.

Here the CDR3 reads CASSHNSYGYTF. The CDR3 nucleotides read TGTGCCAGCAGCCATAACAGCTATGGCTACACCTTC. The genes are TRBV3-1 (or the pseudogene TRBV3-2) and TRBJ1-2; D is ambiguous. The germline gives CDR1 LGHDT, CDR2 YNNKEL (reference sequence). V lost 3 bases to trimming and J lost 4 bases, with 6 bases between them. The CDR3 is 12 residues long.

This clone was seen a handful of times. The chain recombines TRBV19 with TRBJ2-2; 7 positions match TRBD1. The CDR3 consists of 15 residues. CDR1 LNHDA and CDR2 SQIVND come from the germline V gene (reference sequence). The V and J ends lost 1 base and 8 bases, in that order; junction bases with no gene match: 7. The CDR3 is CASSIARDRKGELFF. The CDR3 nucleotides are TGTGCCAGTAGTATAGCCCGGGACAGAAAAGGGGAGCTGTTTTTT.

The chain employs TRBV5-1 and TRBJ2-1; D is undetermined. The CDR3 runs 12 residues. V was pared by 2 bases and J by 12 bases, with 12 bases between. Germline V gene lookup returns CDR1 SGHRS and CDR2 YFSETQ. The CDR3 spells CASSLRSEVQFF. The CDR3 coding sequence is TGCGCCAGCAGCTTAAGATCAGAGGTGCAGTTCTTC.